Below, 30 T cell receptor beta chains from the same sample are listed, as sequenced in a study of cytomegalovirus exposure and HLA in healthy donors. Repertoires were generated with immunoSEQ multiplex PCR, while TCRdb's copy carries only in-frame clones and drops some. The table includes about 73,000 clones, 95% detected once. Source material: PBMCs. These receptors originate from a man aged 18 to 29 in good health and CMV-seronegative.

This sequence joins TRBV5-4 and TRBJ1-6; possible D gene TRBD1, 6 bases. The CDR3 has 16 residues. V dropped 4 bases and J dropped 8 bases, with 19 bases sitting between them. The germline CDR1 and CDR2 sequences are SGHNT and YYREEE (reference sequence). For the CDR3, the DNA is TGTGCCAGCAGCCCATCTGCAGGGGTGGTGGATTCACCCCTCCACTTT. Its translation: CASSPSAGVVDSPLHF.

J is TRBJ2-5 and V is TRBV27; possible D gene TRBD1, 5 bases. The CDR3 spans 19 residues. Trimming removed 6 bases from V and 3 bases from J, with 29 bases in between. The V gene's germline CDR1 is MNHEY and CDR2 SMNVEV (reference sequence). The CDR3: CASRGASRRDGFSEETQYF. CDR3 sequence (DNA): TGTGCCAGCAGGGGCGCAAGTCGCAGGGATGGTTTTAGTGAAGAGACCCAGTACTTC.

V and J are TRBV11-1 and TRBJ2-3, with 9 nucleotides matching TRBD2. Trimming at V came to 5 bases and at J to 5 bases, leaving 11 bases not matched to a gene. This CDR3 is 16 amino acids long. CDR1 and CDR2 from the germline V gene are SGHAT and FQDESV (reference sequence). This CDR3 reads CASSLLFSGGGDTQYF. As DNA, the CDR3 is TGTGCCAGCAGCCTACTCTTTAGCGGGGGTGGAGATACGCAGTATTTT.

This sequence joins TRBV11-2 and TRBJ2-5; possibly TRBD1 for D (5 bases). Germline V gene sequence: CDR1 SGHAT, CDR2 FQNNGV. The CDR3 contains 13 residues. Trimming shortened V by 6 bases and J by 5 bases, and 13 bases separated the two germline ends. This CDR3 is CASRSGIIETQYF. The CDR3 coding sequence is TGTGCCAGCAGATCAGGGATTATCGAGACCCAGTACTTC. The full variable domain, in which reference TRBV11-2 and TRBJ2-5 provide the parts outside the CDR3, is EAGVAQSPRYKIIEKRQSVAFWCNPISGHATLYWYQQILGQGPKLLIQFQNNGVVDDSQLPKDRFSAERLKGVDSTLKIQPAKLEDSAVYLCASRSGIIETQYFGPGTRLLVL.

This rearrangement joins TRBV30 to TRBJ1-1; D ambiguous. Germline CDR1 is GTSNPN and CDR2 is SVGIG (reference sequence). V was clipped by 1 base and J by 1 base, with 4 bases between them. The CDR3 has 12 residues. This CDR3 is CAWSAGNTEAFF. DNA for the CDR3: TGTGCCTGGAGTGCGGGGAACACTGAAGCTTTCTTT.

This rearrangement joins TRBV10-3 to TRBJ1-1; weak D call: TRBD1 (6 bases). This CDR3 has 15 amino acids. With 3 bases removed from V and 7 bases from J, the gap between germline ends came to 18 bases. Germline V gene sequence: CDR1 ENHRY, CDR2 SYGVKD. The CDR3 DNA reads as TGTGCCATCAGTGAATTTGCGGGGGCTTCGGGTGAAGCTTTCTTT. It codes for CAISEFAGASGEAFF.

A note on this clone: The junction shows a germline mismatch at one end, possibly a read error. This chain links TRBV7-7 with TRBJ1-1; the D gene is possibly TRBD1 (5 bases). Germline CDR1 reads SSHAT; CDR2 reads FNYEAQ (reference sequence). The CDR3 extends over 13 amino acids. The CDR3 reads CASSPGKNTEAFF. The CDR3 DNA sequence: TGTGCTAGCAGCCCAGGGAAGAACACTGAAGCTTTCTTT.

This chain links TRBV7-6 with TRBJ2-7; D gene unclear. Trimming removed 3 bases from V and 0 bases from J, with 15 bases in between. There are 16 residues in the CDR3. Germline V gene lookup returns CDR1 SGHVS and CDR2 FNYEAQ. CDR3 sequence reads: CASSLENTDNSYEQYF. CDR3 sequence (DNA): TGTGCCAGCAGCTTGGAAAATACCGACAACTCCTACGAGCAGTACTTC.

The chain joins TRBV5-6 to TRBJ1-2; D is undetermined. Germline V CDR1 and CDR2: SGHDT, YYEEEE. The CDR3 runs to 12 residues. Trimming cost V 0 bases and J 7 bases, with 7 bases left between them. CDR3 residues: CASSLEPGGYTF. The DNA of the CDR3 is TGTGCCAGCAGCTTGGAACCAGGTGGCTACACCTTC.

This rearrangement joins TRBV10-1 to TRBJ2-1; D may be TRBD2 (5 bases). V gave up 2 bases and J gave up 6 bases, with 5 bases separating them. CDR3 length: 12 residues. Germline V lookup: CDR1 WNHNN, CDR2 SYGVQD (reference sequence). The CDR3 protein is CASSEGSNEQFF. The CDR3, as DNA: TGCGCCAGCAGTGAGGGGAGCAATGAGCAGTTCTTC.

The CDR3 protein is CASSTGVSYEQFF. The CDR3 DNA is TGTGCCAGCTCTACAGGGGTCAGCTATGAGCAGTTCTTC. The chain links TRBV18 to TRBJ2-1; 7 bases match TRBD1. CDR3 length: 13 amino acids. With 6 bases clipped from V and 8 bases from J, the junction kept 7 bases outside the gene matches. In germline, CDR1 is KGHSH, CDR2 LQKENI.

This sequence joins TRBV10-3 and TRBJ2-7, with a possible D match to TRBD2 (6 bases). There are 13 residues in the CDR3. The germline V gene has CDR1 ENHRY and CDR2 SYGVKD. V was shortened by 7 bases and J by 2 bases, with 12 bases between the two germline ends. CDR3 nucleotides: TGTGCCATCAAGGTAGCGGACACCTACGAGCAGTACTTC. It codes for CAIKVADTYEQYF.

The chain recombines TRBV6-1 with TRBJ2-5; D may be TRBD2 (5 bases). V lost 3 bases, J lost 0 bases, and 17 bases lay in between. Germline V CDR1 and CDR2: MNHNS, SASEGT. The CDR3 extends over 17 amino acids. CDR3 nucleotides: TGTGCCAGCAGTGACACCTCTCGAGGGTGGAACCAAGAGACCCAGTACTTC. Its translation: CASSDTSRGWNQETQYF.

This clone showed up just once. The genes are TRBV2 and TRBJ1-1, with unresolved D. The CDR3 consists of 15 residues. Germline V gene lookup returns CDR1 SNHLY and CDR2 FYNNEI. Trimming stripped 8 bases from V and 0 bases from J, with 16 bases between. The CDR3 bases are TGTGCCAGCTCCGGGAGGGAGCTGATGAACACTGAAGCTTTCTTT. This encodes CASSGRELMNTEAFF.

The gene calls are TRBV4-3 and TRBJ1-2, with 10 positions matching TRBD1. Germline V gene lookup returns CDR1 LGHNA and CDR2 YSLEER. Trimming took 2 bases from V and 4 from J; bases not matched to a gene: 10. The CDR3 runs 17 residues. The CDR3 is CASSQLSLRDRGYGYTF. DNA of the CDR3: TGCGCCAGCAGCCAACTAAGCCTCCGGGACAGGGGCTATGGCTACACCTTC.

The V and J genes are TRBV27 and TRBJ2-7; TRBD1 matches at 7 bases. Germline CDR1 and CDR2: MNHEY and SMNVEV (reference sequence). The V gene end was trimmed by 6 bases and the J gene end by 6 bases; junction bases not matched to a gene: 14. This CDR3 region has 15 residues. The CDR3 here is CASSITGTEALEQYF. The CDR3 nucleotides are TGTGCCAGCAGCATCACCGGGACAGAGGCCCTCGAGCAGTACTTC.

This chain uses TRBV27 with TRBJ1-2; TRBD1 aligns across 8 bases. V was clipped by 3 bases and J by 7 bases; unmatched bases: 7. The CDR3 runs 14 residues. The germline V gene encodes CDR1 MNHEY and CDR2 SMNVEV (reference sequence). The CDR3 DNA is TGTGCCAGCAGTTTCCGTCAGGGGGCGGGTGGCTACACCTTC. It codes for CASSFRQGAGGYTF.

This chain connects TRBV2 to TRBJ1-3; D possibly corresponds to TRBD1 (6 bases). The CDR3 is made up of 17 amino acids. In germline, CDR1 is SNHLY, CDR2 FYNNEI. Trimming took off 5 bases at V and 1 base at J, with 18 bases between the two ends. In DNA form, the CDR3 reads TGTGCCAGCAGTATCAATATACAGGGCAGATCTGGAAACACCATATATTTT. It codes for CASSINIQGRSGNTIYF.

The chain recombines TRBV28 with TRBJ1-4; D unresolved. The germline V gene has CDR1 MDHEN and CDR2 SYDVKM. V shed 1 base and J shed 8 bases, with 8 bases lying between them. There are 13 residues in the CDR3. DNA for the CDR3: TGTGCCAGCAGTTTATCCCAACTCGAAAAACTGTTTTTT. Protein product: CASSLSQLEKLFF. Combining the CDR3 with reference TRBV28 and TRBJ1-4 gives the whole variable domain DVKVTQSSRYLVKRTGEKVFLECVQDMDHENMFWYRQDPGLGLRLIYFSYDVKMKEKGDIPEGYSVSREKKERFSLILESASTNQTSMYLCASSLSQLEKLFFGSGTQLSVL.

The gene calls are TRBV10-2 and TRBJ1-1, with TRBD1 matching over 8 bases. The V gene's germline CDR1 is WSHSY and CDR2 SAAADI. The CDR3 runs 13 residues. The V gene end was trimmed by 10 bases and the J gene end by 2 bases; junction bases not matched to a gene: 6. As DNA, the CDR3 is TGCGCCATTAAGGACAGGGACAACACTGAAGCTTTCTTT. It codes for CAIKDRDNTEAFF.

The chain combines TRBV9 with TRBJ2-1; 9 bases match TRBD2. Trimming at V came to 1 base and at J to 7 bases, leaving 9 bases not matched to a gene. Germline lookup yields CDR1 SGDLS and CDR2 YYNGEE. The CDR3 has 16 amino acids. The CDR3 sequence is CASSVLVAGGLNEQFF. CDR3 DNA: TGTGCCAGCAGCGTACTCGTGGCGGGGGGGCTTAATGAGCAGTTCTTC.

The rearrangement uses TRBV18 and TRBJ2-5, with D perhaps TRBD2 (6 bases). Germline assignment: CDR1 KGHSH and CDR2 LQKENI. Deletions cut 3 bases from V and 4 bases from J, with 9 bases between. The CDR3 consists of 13 residues. The CDR3 DNA sequence: TGTGCCAGCTCACCTTTGGGGGGAGAGACCCAGTACTTC. This sequence encodes CASSPLGGETQYF. Looking up the rest from reference TRBV18 and TRBJ2-5 gives the full variable domain: NAGVMQNPRHLVRRRGQEARLRCSPMKGHSHVYWYRQLPEEGLKFMVYLQKENIIDESGMPKERFSAEFPKEGPSILRIQQVVRGDSAAYFCASSPLGGETQYFGPGTRLLVL.

The chain recombines TRBV28 with TRBJ2-7; TRBD1 aligns across 8 bases. Germline V gene sequence: CDR1 MDHEN, CDR2 SYDVKM. J gave up 4 bases and V 6 bases, and 23 bases lay outside the gene matches. CDR3 size: 19 residues. The CDR3 DNA follows: TGTGCCAGCAGACTGACCTTAGGACAGGGACCGACTACCCTTTACGAGCAGTACTTC. Translated: CASRLTLGQGPTTLYEQYF.

In its sample, this clone was seen once. V is TRBV14 and J is TRBJ2-3; weak D call: TRBD1 (5 bases). The ends were cut back, 4 bases at V and 3 bases at J, with 8 bases in the middle. CDR1 is SGHDN and CDR2 is FVKESK in the germline V gene. CDR3 size: 13 residues. Written as DNA, the CDR3 is TGTGCCAGCAGCCGAGACAGTACAGATACGCAGTATTTT. Residues: CASSRDSTDTQYF.

This clone was found once. The CDR3 DNA is TGTGCCAGCAGCTCTATTAACCGGGACAGGGAGTACGAGCAGTACTTC. The encoded protein is CASSSINRDREYEQYF. The chain is built from TRBV13 and TRBJ2-7; 9 positions match TRBD1. The CDR3 has 16 amino acids. The V gene's germline CDR1 is PRHDT and CDR2 FYEKMQ (reference sequence). J gave up 4 bases and V 4 bases, and 11 bases lay outside the gene matches.

V usage is TRBV18 and J usage is TRBJ2-1; 8 bases line up with TRBD2. The germline V gene has CDR1 KGHSH and CDR2 LQKENI. The CDR3 totals 15 residues. With V trimmed by 1 base and J by 7 bases, 6 bases remained unmatched. The CDR3 sequence: CASSPLAGTLNEQFF. The CDR3 nucleotides are TGTGCCAGCTCACCACTAGCGGGGACCTTAAATGAGCAGTTCTTC. Looking up the rest from reference TRBV18 and TRBJ2-1 gives the full variable domain: NAGVMQNPRHLVRRRGQEARLRCSPMKGHSHVYWYRQLPEEGLKFMVYLQKENIIDESGMPKERFSAEFPKEGPSILRIQQVVRGDSAAYFCASSPLAGTLNEQFFGPGTRLTVL.

The chain couples TRBV9 to TRBJ2-2; 7 bases are a match to TRBD1. The length of the CDR3 is 17 residues. J gave up 5 bases and V 3 bases, and 13 bases lay outside the gene matches. Germline CDR1 is SGDLS and CDR2 is YYNGEE. The DNA for the CDR3 is TGTGCCAGCAGCGCGAGCCCCAGACAGGGCAGGACCGGGGAGCTGTTTTTT. It specifies CASSASPRQGRTGELFF.

The chain combines TRBV7-2 with TRBJ2-5; D may be TRBD2 (5 bases). The CDR3 totals 15 residues. V was shortened by 3 bases and J by 8 bases, with 19 bases between the two germline ends. In germline, CDR1 is SGHTA, CDR2 FQGNSA. In DNA form, the CDR3 reads TGTGCCAGCAGCTTTGAGACTACACTCCGAGGTACCCAGTACTTC. This gives the protein CASSFETTLRGTQYF.

The rearrangement links TRBV27 to TRBJ2-7; 8 bases fit TRBD2. The V gene's germline CDR1 is MNHEY and CDR2 SMNVEV (reference sequence). V lost 6 bases and J lost 7; bases outside the gene matches: 14. This CDR3 spans 15 amino acids. The CDR3 loop reads CASRELSGDVREQYF. CDR3 coding DNA: TGTGCCAGCAGGGAACTTAGCGGGGATGTGCGTGAGCAGTACTTC.

This clone came up a few times. This chain connects TRBV27 to TRBJ1-5; 8 positions match TRBD1. V lost 4 bases, J lost 6 bases, and 2 bases stayed unmatched. Germline CDR1 MNHEY, CDR2 SMNVEV (reference sequence). This CDR3 contains 13 residues. The CDR3 protein is CASSWTGPQPQHF. Written as DNA, the CDR3 is TGTGCCAGCAGTTGGACAGGGCCTCAGCCCCAGCATTTT.